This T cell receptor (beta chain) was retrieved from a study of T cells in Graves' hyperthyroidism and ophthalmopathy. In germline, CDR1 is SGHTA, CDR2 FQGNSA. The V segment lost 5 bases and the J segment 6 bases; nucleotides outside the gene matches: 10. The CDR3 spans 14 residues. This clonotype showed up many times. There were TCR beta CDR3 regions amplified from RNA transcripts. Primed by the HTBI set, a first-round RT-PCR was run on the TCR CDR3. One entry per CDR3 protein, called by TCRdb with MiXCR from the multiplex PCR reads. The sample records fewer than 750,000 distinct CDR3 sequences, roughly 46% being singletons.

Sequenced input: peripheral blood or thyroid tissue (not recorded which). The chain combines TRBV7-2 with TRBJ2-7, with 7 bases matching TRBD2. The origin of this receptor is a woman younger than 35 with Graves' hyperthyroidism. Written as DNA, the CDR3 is TGTGCCAGCAGCCGCGGGGGAGGGCGATCCGAGCAGTACTTC. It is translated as CASSRGGGRSEQYF.